This TCR beta chain was recorded in a study of T cell responses to AZD1222 COVID-19 vaccine (dated by TCRdb to 2020 to 2022). Notes on the research overall: TCR sequencing covered 233 trial participants: 200 to 210 given two doses of AZD1222 and about 26 given two doses of MenACWY control vaccine. Trial participants were enrolled by age into 18-55, 56-69 and 70-plus year subgroups, with about 150, 27 and 61 TCR-sequenced participants respectively.

The CDR3 regions of human TCRbeta chains were analyzed by immunosequencing. Per the authors' processing: Repertoire TCRs were matched against a reference library of SARS-CoV-2-specific TCRs generated with the MIRA antigen-specificity platform. Breadth was defined as the fraction of unique TCRs that were SARS-CoV-2-associated. Depth was defined as the fraction of total T cells that were SARS-CoV-2-associated. Using the MIRA data, each spike-specific TCR was mapped to the spike region that the TCR reacts to and placed in a CD4 or CD8 class. Log10-transformed breadth and depth values were compared by one-way ANOVA with Sidak's multiple comparisons tests. TCRdb limited this immuneACCESS table to in-frame rearrangements with V and J called. A share of clones is missing; checked studies link under half to unresolved V genes, and the rest is unexplained. V, J and clone size reflect that table, while D and trimming were determined from the DNA. The sample table lists some 120,000 clones, around 86% of them with a count of one. Jointly, the top ten make up about 3% of the sample.

Beyond this particular receptor, the publication reports: The 56-69-year group was small, and its depth increase did not reach significance, likely because of low power. Nearly half of unique spike-specific TCRs reportedly recognized epitopes outside regions mutated in the B.1.351 and B.1.1.7 variants. Because no day 14 peak-response samples were available, repertoires were characterized only after the peak T cell response. Conclusions about previously exposed vaccinees were limited because only six AZD1222 recipients were SARS-CoV-2 seropositive at baseline. After two AZD1222 doses, both the breadth and the depth of spike-specific TCRs were significantly higher than at day 0 and than in MenACWY recipients. Vaccine-associated CD4 TCRs spanned the whole spike protein, with dominant responses in regions 160-218 and 743-854. Most participants were white British and females outnumbered males, and the authors suggested that clonal diversity may have been underestimated.

Points on this clone: The antigen this receptor binds is unknown. Base qualities are missing; no much larger clone stands one base away.

The time point label corresponds to: about 28 days (+/-7) after the second vaccine dose. AZD1222 recipients whose second dose came at about 4 weeks and those whose second dose came at about 12 weeks were combined into one group, since spike-specific TCR depth and breadth did not differ between the two schedules. The vaccinee samples were drawn from two UK trials, COV001 and COV002, one of which was a single-blind randomized controlled phase 2/3 trial testing AZD1222 (ChAdOx1 nCoV-19) in healthy adults. For TCRbeta chain sequencing, PBMC samples were collected from trial participants at day 0 and at day 28 after the second dose. This receptor was identified in an adult who received the AZD1222 COVID-19 vaccine. Sequenced here: peripheral blood, sampled 28 days after the second AZD1222 dose.

The DNA is as follows: TGTGCCAGCAGCCTCCAGACAGGGGTACAGACCCAGTACTTC. The resulting protein is CASSLQTGVQTQYF. The rearrangement joined TRBV5-4 to TRBJ2-5, and 8 bases in between align with TRBD1. Measured from the cysteine to the phenylalanine, the CDR3 is 14 residues long. This entry keeps only the CDR3 DNA: 42 bases, framed from base 1. CDR1 and CDR2 were assigned from the germline V gene (reference sequence) as SGHNT and YYREEE. Germline trimming amounts to 4 bases on V and 6 bases on J, with 8 as the count of junction bases outside the gene matches.